This T cell receptor (beta chain) was observed in a study of T cell responses to AZD1222 COVID-19 vaccine. In regard to this clone: Its cognate antigen is unknown.

Sequencing was performed with immunoSEQ multiplex PCR; in TCRdb, only in-frame clones are kept and a portion is missing. The top ten clones hold 4.5% of a sample with 80,000 or so clones, 80% to 95% of them seen once. This CDR3 is 14 amino acids long. Trimming cost V 8 bases and J 2 bases, with 13 bases left between them. Looked up from germline, CDR1 is LNHDA and CDR2 is SQIVND (reference sequence). The study, taken as a whole, reports: Among vaccine-associated CD4 TCRs, coverage spanned spike, with dominance at 160-218 and 743-854. Only a handful of AZD1222 recipients were seropositive at baseline. The donors showed a predominance of white British ancestry and of females, with possible underestimation of clonal diversity.

The specimen comprised peripheral blood, sampled on day 0 of MenACWY control vaccination. The receptor was isolated from an adult in good health. The rearrangement joins TRBV19 to TRBJ1-5; the D gene is possibly TRBD1 (6 bases). CDR3 region: CASANRVRNQPQHF. In nucleotides, the CDR3 is TGTGCCAGTGCGAACAGGGTTCGCAATCAGCCCCAGCATTTT.